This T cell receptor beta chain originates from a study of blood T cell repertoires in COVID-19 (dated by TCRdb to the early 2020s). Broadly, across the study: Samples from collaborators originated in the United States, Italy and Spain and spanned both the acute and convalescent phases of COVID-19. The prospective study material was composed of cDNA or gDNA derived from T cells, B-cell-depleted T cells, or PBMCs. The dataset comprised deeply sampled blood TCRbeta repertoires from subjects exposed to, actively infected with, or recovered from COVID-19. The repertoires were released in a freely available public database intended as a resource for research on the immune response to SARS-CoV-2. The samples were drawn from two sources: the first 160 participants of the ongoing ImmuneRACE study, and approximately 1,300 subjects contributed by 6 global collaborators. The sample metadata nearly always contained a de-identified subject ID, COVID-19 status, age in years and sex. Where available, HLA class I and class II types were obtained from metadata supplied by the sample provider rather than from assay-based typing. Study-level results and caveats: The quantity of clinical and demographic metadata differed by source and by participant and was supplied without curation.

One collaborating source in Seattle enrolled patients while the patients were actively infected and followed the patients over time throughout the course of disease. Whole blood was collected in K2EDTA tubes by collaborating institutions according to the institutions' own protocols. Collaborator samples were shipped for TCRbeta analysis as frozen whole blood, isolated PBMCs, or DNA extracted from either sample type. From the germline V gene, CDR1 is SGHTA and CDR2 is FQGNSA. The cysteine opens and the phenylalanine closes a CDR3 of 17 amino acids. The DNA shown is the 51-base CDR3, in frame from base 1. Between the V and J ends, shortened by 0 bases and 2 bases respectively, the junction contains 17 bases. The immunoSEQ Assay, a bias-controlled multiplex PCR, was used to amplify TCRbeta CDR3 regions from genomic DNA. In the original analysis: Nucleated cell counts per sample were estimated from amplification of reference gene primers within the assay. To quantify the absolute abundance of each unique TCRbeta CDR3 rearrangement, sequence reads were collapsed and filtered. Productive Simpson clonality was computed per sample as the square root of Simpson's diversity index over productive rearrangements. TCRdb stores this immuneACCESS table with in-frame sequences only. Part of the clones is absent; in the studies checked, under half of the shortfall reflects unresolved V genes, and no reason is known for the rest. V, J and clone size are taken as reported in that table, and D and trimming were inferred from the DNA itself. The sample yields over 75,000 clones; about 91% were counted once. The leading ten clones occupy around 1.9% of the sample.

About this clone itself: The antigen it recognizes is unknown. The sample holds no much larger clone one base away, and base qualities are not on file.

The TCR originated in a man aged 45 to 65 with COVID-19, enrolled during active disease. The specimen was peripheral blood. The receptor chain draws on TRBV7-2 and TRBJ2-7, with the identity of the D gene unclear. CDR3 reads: CASSLATAGSIAYEQYF. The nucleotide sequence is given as TGTGCCAGCAGCTTAGCAACGGCAGGCTCTATTGCCTACGAGCAGTACTTC.